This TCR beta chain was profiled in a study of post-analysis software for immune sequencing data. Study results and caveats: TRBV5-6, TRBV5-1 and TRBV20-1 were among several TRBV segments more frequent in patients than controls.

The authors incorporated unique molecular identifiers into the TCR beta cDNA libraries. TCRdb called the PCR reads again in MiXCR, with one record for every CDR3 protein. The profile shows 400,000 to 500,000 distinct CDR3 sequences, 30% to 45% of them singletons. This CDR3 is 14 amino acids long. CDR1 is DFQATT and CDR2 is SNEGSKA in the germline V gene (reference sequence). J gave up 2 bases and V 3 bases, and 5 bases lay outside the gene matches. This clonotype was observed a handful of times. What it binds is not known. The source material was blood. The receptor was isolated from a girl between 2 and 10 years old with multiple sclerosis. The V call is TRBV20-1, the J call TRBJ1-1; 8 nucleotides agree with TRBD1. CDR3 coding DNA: TGCAGTGCTAGGGACAGGGCTACCAACACTGAAGCTTTCTTT. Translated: CSARDRATNTEAFF.